This T cell receptor (beta chain) stems from a study of control samples from healthy donors and cancer patients. Using immunoSEQ multiplex PCR, the repertoire was profiled, and TCRdb retains in-frame clones only, with some absent. The table has around 14,000 clones, approximately 80% seen once. Germline lookup yields CDR1 MNHEY and CDR2 SVGEGT. V lost 2 bases, J lost 4 bases, and 2 bases lay in between. This CDR3 has 11 residues. The sequence came from a female donor with lung cancer. The chain uses TRBV6-2 or TRBV6-3 and TRBJ1-2; D gene ambiguous. The sample was formalin-fixed, paraffin-embedded tissue. The CDR3 reads CASSYSYGYTF. The CDR3 coding sequence is TGTGCCAGCAGTTACAGCTATGGCTACACCTTC.